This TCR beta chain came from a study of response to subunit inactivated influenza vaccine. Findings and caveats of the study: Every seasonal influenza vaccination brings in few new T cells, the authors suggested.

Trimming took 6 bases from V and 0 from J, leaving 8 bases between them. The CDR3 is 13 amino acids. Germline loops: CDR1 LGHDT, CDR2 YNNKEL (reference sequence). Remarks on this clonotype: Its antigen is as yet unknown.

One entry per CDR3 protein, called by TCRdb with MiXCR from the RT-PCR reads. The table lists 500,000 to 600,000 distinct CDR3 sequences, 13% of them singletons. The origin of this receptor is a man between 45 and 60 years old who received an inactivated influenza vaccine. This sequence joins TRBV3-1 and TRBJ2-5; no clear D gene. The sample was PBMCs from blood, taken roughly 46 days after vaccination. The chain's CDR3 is CASSTLDQETQYF. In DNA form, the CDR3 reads TGTGCCAGCAGTACTCTCGACCAAGAGACCCAGTACTTC.